The rows below give T cell receptor beta chains drawn from one sample of a study of cytomegalovirus exposure and HLA in healthy donors. Sequenced by immunoSEQ multiplex PCR; TCRdb stores in-frame clones only, minus some. Of 100,000 to 150,000 clones listed, around 78% are singletons. The sequenced sample was PBMCs. The receptors stem from a man aged 40-55 years in good health and CMV-seronegative. Both conserved end residues are part of each CDR3. The order of the fields is clone size, D gene, J gene, V gene, CDR3 protein, CDR3 DNA. D genes are given only for firm matches. Clone size appears in some rows only: once, few, many, or a class for an expanded clone.

size: -
D: TRBD2
J: TRBJ2-2
V: TRBV27
CDR3: CASSLSGASTGELFF
DNA: TGTGCCAGCAGTTTAAGCGGGGCGAGCACCGGGGAGCTGTTTTTT

size: once
D: -
J: TRBJ1-1
V: TRBV7-5
CDR3: CARSPTGFTEAFF
DNA: TGTGCCAGAAGTCCGACAGGGTTCACTGAAGCTTTCTTT

size: -
D: -
J: TRBJ1-4
V: TRBV19
CDR3: CASSIDSSGVRDEKLFF
DNA: TGTGCCAGTAGTATAGACTCGTCCGGGGTCCGGGATGAAAAACTGTTTTTT

size: -
D: TRBD2
J: TRBJ2-7
V: TRBV29-1
CDR3: CSVGPRGAYEQYF
DNA: TGCAGCGTTGGTCCGCGGGGGGCCTACGAGCAGTACTTC

size: -
D: -
J: TRBJ2-7
V: TRBV21-1
CDR3: CASIPTSLSYEQYF
DNA: TGTGCCAGCATCCCGACTAGCCTTTCCTACGAGCAGTACTTC

size: -
D: -
J: TRBJ2-1
V: TRBV5-1
CDR3: CASSSGGFSYNEQFF
DNA: TGCGCCAGCAGCTCAGGGGGGTTCTCCTACAATGAGCAGTTCTTC

size: -
D: -
J: TRBJ2-2
V: TRBV5-6
CDR3: CASSLLTAGGTGELFF
DNA: TGTGCCAGCAGCTTGCTCACGGCAGGGGGGACCGGGGAGCTGTTTTTT

size: -
D: TRBD2
J: TRBJ2-1
V: TRBV29-1
CDR3: CSVEDKAGGSNEQFF
DNA: TGCAGCGTTGAAGACAAAGCGGGGGGATCTAATGAGCAGTTCTTC

size: -
D: -
J: TRBJ2-1
V: TRBV12-5
CDR3: CASGLVESEQFF
DNA: TGTGCTAGTGGTTTGGTAGAGAGTGAGCAGTTCTTC

size: few
D: TRBD2
J: TRBJ2-1
V: TRBV7-9
CDR3: CSSSSAPGQRGSDEQFF
DNA: TGTTCCAGCAGCTCCGCCCCGGGGCAGCGGGGGTCGGATGAGCAGTTCTTC

size: -
D: -
J: TRBJ2-5
V: TRBV7-9
CDR3: CASSLGQVGETQYF
DNA: TGTGCCAGCAGCTTAGGGCAGGTTGGTGAGACCCAGTACTTC

size: -
D: -
J: TRBJ2-2
V: TRBV14
CDR3: CASSQPRVGTGELFF
DNA: TGTGCCAGCAGCCAACCCCGGGTCGGGACCGGGGAGCTGTTTTTT

size: -
D: TRBD1
J: TRBJ2-7
V: TRBV11-2
CDR3: CASSGTGQDYEQYF
DNA: TGTGCCAGCAGCGGGACGGGACAGGACTACGAGCAGTACTTC

size: -
D: -
J: TRBJ1-3
V: TRBV15
CDR3: CATSRDRSARNTIYF
DNA: TGTGCCACCAGCAGAGATCGGTCCGCCCGAAACACCATATATTTT

size: few
D: -
J: TRBJ2-2
V: TRBV19
CDR3: CASTTDNGRTGELFF
DNA: TGTGCCAGTACTACGGACAACGGTCGGACCGGGGAGCTGTTTTTT

size: few
D: -
J: TRBJ1-2
V: TRBV5-1
CDR3: CASSQKIQGNYGYTF
DNA: TGCGCCAGCAGCCAAAAAATACAGGGAAACTATGGCTACACCTTC

size: -
D: TRBD1
J: TRBJ1-5
V: TRBV19
CDR3: CASSGDRGVQPQHF
DNA: TGTGCCAGTAGTGGGGACAGGGGCGTTCAGCCCCAGCATTTT

size: -
D: -
J: TRBJ1-5
V: TRBV7-2
CDR3: CASSLEGVQPQHF
DNA: TGTGCCAGCAGCTTAGAAGGGGTTCAGCCCCAGCATTTT

size: -
D: TRBD1
J: TRBJ2-7
V: TRBV9
CDR3: CASSDGTGGSYEQYF
DNA: TGTGCCAGCAGCGATGGGACAGGGGGCTCCTACGAGCAGTACTTC

size: -
D: -
J: TRBJ2-1
V: TRBV6-5
CDR3: CAGGMTISYNEQFF
DNA: TGTGCCGGCGGAATGACGATCTCCTACAATGAGCAGTTCTTC

size: -
D: -
J: TRBJ2-7
V: TRBV6-5
CDR3: CASSYSRGNENEQYF
DNA: TGTGCCAGCAGTTACTCGCGGGGAAACGAGAACGAGCAGTACTTC

size: -
D: -
J: TRBJ1-5
V: TRBV5-6
CDR3: CASSLLSGGAQPQHF
DNA: TGTGCCAGCAGCTTATTAAGCGGGGGCGCTCAGCCCCAGCATTTT

size: -
D: -
J: TRBJ1-5
V: TRBV4-3
CDR3: CASSPSTGTPYQPQHF
DNA: TGCGCCAGCAGCCCTTCTACCGGGACACCCTATCAGCCCCAGCATTTT

size: -
D: TRBD1
J: TRBJ2-7
V: TRBV7-2
CDR3: CASSFGTGSSYEQYF
DNA: TGTGCCAGCAGCTTTGGGACAGGGAGCTCCTACGAGCAGTACTTC

size: -
D: TRBD1
J: TRBJ1-1
V: TRBV9
CDR3: CASSASTGVFGRNTEAFF
DNA: TGTGCCAGCAGCGCAAGCACAGGGGTATTTGGGAGAAACACTGAAGCTTTCTTT

size: -
D: -
J: TRBJ2-5
V: TRBV7-2
CDR3: CASSSRGRQETQYF
DNA: TGTGCCAGCAGCTCCAGGGGTCGACAAGAGACCCAGTACTTC

size: -
D: -
J: TRBJ1-5
V: TRBV19
CDR3: CASSTRQAFNQPQHF
DNA: TGTGCCAGTAGTACACGACAGGCCTTCAATCAGCCCCAGCATTTT

size: -
D: TRBD1
J: TRBJ2-7
V: TRBV10-3
CDR3: CAISAFGTGVHEQYF
DNA: TGTGCCATCAGTGCGTTCGGGACAGGGGTCCACGAGCAGTACTTC

size: -
D: -
J: TRBJ2-1
V: TRBV6-5
CDR3: CASSFRTAVNEQFF
DNA: TGTGCCAGCAGTTTCCGGACAGCGGTCAATGAGCAGTTCTTC

size: once
D: -
J: TRBJ1-5
V: TRBV6-6
CDR3: CASKPQDRINQPQHF
DNA: TGTGCCAGCAAACCTCAGGACAGAATCAATCAGCCCCAGCATTTT

size: few
D: -
J: TRBJ2-1
V: TRBV27
CDR3: CASSVGPSYNEQFF
DNA: TGTGCCAGCAGTGTGGGGCCCTCCTACAATGAGCAGTTCTTC

size: once
D: TRBD1
J: TRBJ2-1
V: TRBV7-9
CDR3: CASSLKGQGKQFF
DNA: TGTGCCAGCAGCTTAAAAGGACAGGGCAAGCAGTTCTTC

size: -
D: TRBD1
J: TRBJ1-5
V: TRBV5-5
CDR3: CASSSGQVNEGNQPQHF
DNA: TGTGCCAGCAGCTCGGGACAGGTGAATGAGGGCAATCAGCCCCAGCATTTT

size: -
D: -
J: TRBJ2-2
V: TRBV11-2
CDR3: CASSFESVAAGELFF
DNA: TGTGCCAGCAGCTTTGAGTCAGTTGCGGCCGGGGAGCTGTTTTTT

size: once
D: -
J: TRBJ1-6
V: TRBV7-2
CDR3: CASSPDSSPLHF
DNA: TGTGCCAGCAGCCCGGACAGTTCACCCCTCCACTTT

size: -
D: -
J: TRBJ2-2
V: TRBV7-9
CDR3: CSSSQRVRTGELFF
DNA: TGTTCCAGCAGCCAGCGGGTGAGAACCGGGGAGCTGTTTTTT

size: -
D: TRBD2
J: TRBJ2-1
V: TRBV25-1
CDR3: CASSDGAGDYNEQFF
DNA: TGTGCCAGCAGTGACGGGGCGGGGGACTACAATGAGCAGTTCTTC

size: -
D: -
J: TRBJ1-1
V: TRBV5-1
CDR3: CASSLNLATEAFF
DNA: TGCGCCAGCAGCTTGAATTTAGCCACTGAAGCTTTCTTT

size: -
D: -
J: TRBJ2-2
V: TRBV7-2
CDR3: CASSFQNTNTGELFF
DNA: TGTGCCAGCAGCTTCCAAAATACAAACACCGGGGAGCTGTTTTTT

size: -
D: -
J: TRBJ2-1
V: TRBV19
CDR3: CASSIASNEQFF
DNA: TGTGCCAGTAGTATAGCTAGCAATGAGCAGTTCTTC

size: -
D: -
J: TRBJ1-5
V: TRBV28
CDR3: CASSIPIPELNQPQHF
DNA: TGTGCCAGCAGCATCCCCATCCCCGAGTTAAATCAGCCCCAGCATTTT